The 27 T cell receptor beta chains in this list originate from one sample, sequenced in a study of blood T cell repertoires in COVID-19. Profiled with immunoSEQ multiplex PCR; TCRdb holds only in-frame clones, not every one. The sample lists about 300,000 clones, about 81% occurring once. Material: peripheral blood. The receptors stem from a human donor with COVID-19, enrolled during active disease. The donor label of this sample is uncertain.

This rearrangement joins TRBV28 to TRBJ1-3, with D possibly TRBD1 on 5 matching bases. Per germline, CDR1 MDHEN and CDR2 SYDVKM. V was cut by 6 bases and J by 0 bases, with 12 bases left in between. There are 15 residues in the CDR3. CDR3 sequence (DNA): TGTGCCAGCAGGCAGGACACGATCTCTGGAAACACCATATATTTT. As protein: CASRQDTISGNTIYF.

This rearrangement joins TRBV5-1 to TRBJ2-3; 9 positions match TRBD2. Germline trimming cut 1 base from V and 4 bases from J; bases unmatched to any gene: 1. CDR3 size: 14 residues. Germline loops: CDR1 SGHRS, CDR2 YFSETQ. CDR3 sequence reads: CASSLTSGSDTQYF. In DNA form, the CDR3 reads TGCGCCAGCAGCTTGACTAGCGGGTCAGATACGCAGTATTTT.

The chain has TRBV6-5 and TRBJ1-2; a weak D match, TRBD1 (6 bases). This CDR3 comprises 13 residues. Germline assignment: CDR1 MNHEY and CDR2 SVGAGI. V shed 6 bases and J shed 4 bases, with 12 bases lying between them. The DNA of the CDR3 is TGTGCCAGCAGGCGAACAGGGCTCTATGGCTACACCTTC. Translated: CASRRTGLYGYTF.

This sequence joins TRBV11-2 and TRBJ1-1, with a weak D call TRBD1 (5 bases). Germline CDR1 and CDR2: SGHAT and FQNNGV. Trimming cost V 8 bases and J 1 base, with 17 bases left between them. The CDR3 spans 15 residues. The CDR3 spells CASGLMMGGNTEAFF. Written as DNA, the CDR3 is TGTGCCAGCGGACTGATGATGGGGGGGAACACTGAAGCTTTCTTT.

The chain employs TRBV29-1 and TRBJ2-5; D gene ambiguous. Germline-derived CDR1 and CDR2 are SQVTM and ANQGSEA. This CDR3 comprises 12 residues. V shed 7 bases and J shed 1 base, with 10 bases lying between them. CDR3 region: CSAVGAQETQYF. CDR3 bases: TGCAGCGCCGTTGGAGCCCAAGAGACCCAGTACTTC.

This clone was seen just once. The rearrangement links TRBV29-1 to TRBJ1-2; tentative D call: TRBD1 (5 bases). CDR3 length: 13 residues. CDR1 is SQVTM, CDR2 ANQGSEA, per germline. Trimming left V 5 bases short and J 4 bases short, with 14 bases between. As DNA, the CDR3 is TGCAGCGTTCCGGGGGGGGATGCCTATGGCTACACCTTC. It translates to CSVPGGDAYGYTF.

The chain joins TRBV19 to TRBJ2-1; 8 positions agree with TRBD2. The CDR3 sequence is 16 residues long. Losses at the gene ends were 5 bases for V and 2 bases for J; bases not matched to a gene: 8. The V gene's germline CDR1 is LNHDA and CDR2 SQIVND (reference sequence). CDR3 sequence (DNA): TGTGCCAGTAGTCCCTTAAGCGGGAGCGCCTACAATGAGCAGTTCTTC. The encoded protein is CASSPLSGSAYNEQFF.

V gene TRBV28 combines with J gene TRBJ1-4; TRBD1 matches at 7 bases. The J segment lost 5 bases and the V segment lost 10 bases, leaving 22 bases of the junction unmatched. The CDR3 contains 18 residues. Germline-derived CDR1 and CDR2 are MDHEN and SYDVKM. CDR3 protein: CATAGRDSIQILNEKLFF. CDR3 sequence (DNA): TGTGCCACCGCAGGGCGGGACAGCATACAGATCCTCAATGAAAAACTGTTTTTT.

The rearrangement links TRBV9 to TRBJ1-1; no clear D. V dropped 0 bases and J dropped 6 bases, with 9 bases sitting between them. Germline-derived CDR1 and CDR2 are SGDLS and YYNGEE. The CDR3 has 13 amino acids. CDR3 region: CASSVVPEAEAFF. DNA for the CDR3: TGTGCCAGCAGCGTAGTCCCGGAGGCTGAAGCTTTCTTT.

This clone occurred once. This sample also contains other DNA sequences that code for the same CDR3. The gene calls are TRBV5-1 and TRBJ2-7; TRBD1 is a possible D gene (6 bases). There are 14 residues in the CDR3. The V end was cut by 0 bases, the J end by 5 bases, with 12 bases between. Germline V gene sequence: CDR1 SGHRS, CDR2 YFSETQ. The CDR3 DNA sequence: TGCGCCAGCAGCTTGGGCCAGGGGACACACGAGCAGTACTTC. Translated: CASSLGQGTHEQYF.

V gene TRBV9 combines with J gene TRBJ2-7, with D perhaps matching TRBD2 (5 bases). Germline CDR1 SGDLS, CDR2 YYNGEE. Trimming took 1 base from V and 1 from J, leaving 9 bases between them. The CDR3 totals 14 residues. The DNA of the CDR3 is TGTGCCAGCAGCGTACAAAGCGGATCCTACGAGCAGTACTTC. Residues: CASSVQSGSYEQYF.

The chain combines TRBV18 with TRBJ1-1; D gene ambiguous. With 1 base removed from V and 3 bases from J, the gap between germline ends came to 12 bases. The CDR3 length is 15 residues. Per the germline V gene, CDR1 is KGHSH and CDR2 is LQKENI. The CDR3 loop reads CASSPRGLLDTEAFF. The CDR3 nucleotides read TGTGCCAGCTCACCACGAGGACTCCTAGACACTGAAGCTTTCTTT.

CDR3 residues: CASSFTAGGPPNNEQFF. The CDR3 DNA follows: TGTGCCAGCAGTTTCACAGCGGGAGGCCCCCCTAACAATGAGCAGTTCTTC. The chain joins TRBV27 to TRBJ2-1, with 9 bases lining up with TRBD2. Looked up from germline, CDR1 is MNHEY and CDR2 is SMNVEV (reference sequence). There are 17 residues in the CDR3. V shed 3 bases and J 5 bases; nucleotides not matched to a gene: 11.

The gene calls are TRBV24-1 and TRBJ2-1, with a possible D match to TRBD2 (5 bases). The germline gives CDR1 KGHDR, CDR2 SFDVKD. Trimming took off 6 bases at V and 6 bases at J, with 11 bases between the two ends. The CDR3 covers 13 residues. The CDR3 reads CATSYDGVNEQFF. CDR3 in DNA: TGTGCCACCAGTTACGACGGGGTCAATGAGCAGTTCTTC.

CDR3 in amino acids: CASSLARGQETQYF. As DNA, the CDR3 is TGTGCCAGTAGTCTTGCCAGGGGCCAAGAGACCCAGTACTTC. The chain combines TRBV19 with TRBJ2-5, with a weak D call TRBD1 (6 bases). V was trimmed by 5 bases and J by 1 base, leaving 11 bases between them. Germline V lookup: CDR1 LNHDA, CDR2 SQIVND (reference sequence). This CDR3 is 14 amino acids long.

The chain joins TRBV5-6 to TRBJ1-5; no reliable D call. This CDR3 is built from 15 residues. V shed 0 bases and J shed 1 base, with 8 bases lying between them. Germline V gene data show CDR1 as SGHDT and CDR2 as YYEEEE. The CDR3 DNA sequence: TGTGCCAGCAGCTTGGGGGTGAGGAGCAATCAGCCCCAGCATTTT. It codes for CASSLGVRSNQPQHF.

This clone was seen only a few times. This CDR3 is CASSFNRDTYEQYF. CDR3 coding DNA: TGTGCCAGCAGCTTTAACAGGGACACCTACGAGCAGTACTTC. The rearrangement joins TRBV7-9 to TRBJ2-7, with a weak D call TRBD1 (6 bases). This CDR3 is built from 14 residues. V gave up 3 bases and J gave up 2 bases, with 11 bases separating them. The germline gives CDR1 SEHNR, CDR2 FQNEAQ (reference sequence). Complete variable domain (other parts from reference TRBV7-9 and TRBJ2-7): DTGVSQNPRHKITKRGQNVTFRCDPISEHNRLYWYRQTLGQGPEFLTYFQNEAQLEKSRLLSDRFSAERPKGSFSTLEIQRTEQGDSAMYLCASSFNRDTYEQYFGPGTRLTVT.

This clone was counted once. The rearrangement joins TRBV11-2 to TRBJ2-2, with TRBD2 matching 14 bases. The J segment lost 7 bases and the V segment lost 5 bases, leaving 9 bases of the junction unmatched. The germline V gene encodes CDR1 SGHAT and CDR2 FQNNGV. The CDR3 has 17 residues. The CDR3 spells CASSEGTSGSKGGELFF. Written as DNA, the CDR3 is TGTGCCAGCAGCGAAGGGACTAGCGGGAGTAAGGGCGGGGAGCTGTTTTTT. Variable domain in full (rest from reference TRBV11-2 and TRBJ2-2): EAGVAQSPRYKIIEKRQSVAFWCNPISGHATLYWYQQILGQGPKLLIQFQNNGVVDDSQLPKDRFSAERLKGVDSTLKIQPAKLEDSAVYLCASSEGTSGSKGGELFFGEGSRLTVL.

As regards this clone: Its ends do not fully match the called genes, so a read error is possible. This chain joins TRBV19 and TRBJ2-2; unclear D gene. The CDR3 contains 14 residues. The germline V gene encodes CDR1 LNHDA and CDR2 SQIVND (reference sequence). Here the CDR3 DNA reads TGTGCCAGTAGTGTAGACGGGAACACCGGGGAGCTGTTTTTT. Protein: CASSVDGNTGELFF. Using reference TRBV19 and TRBJ2-2 for the parts outside the CDR3, the full variable domain is DGGITQSPKYLFRKEGQNVTLSCEQNLNHDAMYWYRQDPGQGLRLIYYSQIVNDFQKGDIAEGYSVSREKKESFPLTVTSAQKNPTAFYLCASSVDGNTGELFFGEGSRLTVL.

J is TRBJ2-7 and V is TRBV5-4; maybe TRBD1 (6 bases). The germline V gene encodes CDR1 SGHNT and CDR2 YYREEE (reference sequence). V gave up 3 bases and J gave up 2 bases, with 9 bases separating them. This CDR3 comprises 13 residues. The CDR3 is CASSSGVTYEQYF. The CDR3 region has the DNA TGTGCCAGCAGCTCAGGGGTCACCTACGAGCAGTACTTC.

This clone was seen only once. This CDR3 reads CASSEYMNSLSGNTIYF. The CDR3, as DNA: TGTGCCAGCAGTGAGTACATGAACAGTCTCTCTGGAAACACCATATATTTT. The chain employs TRBV6-1 and TRBJ1-3; D uncertain. CDR1 MNHNS and CDR2 SASEGT come from the germline V gene. Trimming removed 3 bases at V and 0 bases at J, with 15 bases between. The CDR3 extends over 17 amino acids.

The V and J genes are TRBV12-5 and TRBJ1-4; weak D call: TRBD1 (5 bases). Germline CDR1 LGHNT, CDR2 FRNRAP. This CDR3 comprises 16 residues. Trimming removed 3 bases at V and 7 bases at J, with 18 bases between. CDR3 in DNA: TGTGCTAGTGGTTTAGGATCGGGGGACTTAGGTGAAAAACTGTTTTTT. Its protein product is CASGLGSGDLGEKLFF.

This clone was counted between two and nine times. Here the CDR3 reads CASSQREGGTYEQYF. In DNA, the CDR3 is TGTGCCAGCAGCCAGCGGGAGGGGGGTACCTACGAGCAGTACTTC. The chain joins TRBV7-2 to TRBJ2-7; 10 positions agree with TRBD2. Germline-derived CDR1 and CDR2 are SGHTA and FQGNSA. With V trimmed by 5 bases and J by 2 bases, 6 bases remained unmatched. The CDR3 is 15 residues long.

This clone was detected only a few times. V is TRBV9 and J is TRBJ1-3, with 7 bases that match TRBD1. This CDR3 has 16 amino acids. Germline V gene data show CDR1 as SGDLS and CDR2 as YYNGEE. V lost 4 bases, J lost 0 bases, and 7 bases stayed unmatched. CDR3: CASSTRTGLSGNTIYF. The CDR3 nucleotides read TGTGCCAGCAGCACCCGGACAGGCCTCTCTGGAAACACCATATATTTT.

CDR3 nucleotide sequence: TGTGCCAGCAGTGCGGGGGACCGGAACTATGGCTACACCTTC. It translates to CASSAGDRNYGYTF. V is TRBV28 and J is TRBJ1-2; D is perhaps TRBD1 (5 bases). The CDR3 contains 14 residues. Germline V CDR1 and CDR2: MDHEN, SYDVKM. The V and J ends lost 5 bases and 2 bases respectively, with 12 bases between them.

The chain has TRBV6-5 and TRBJ2-7; D perhaps matches TRBD1 (6 bases). The CDR3 has 12 amino acids. In germline, CDR1 is MNHEY, CDR2 SVGAGI. Between the trimmed V and J ends, which lost 4 bases and 7 bases, there was a span of 11 bases. CDR3 region: CASSSYREEQYF. The CDR3 nucleotides are TGTGCCAGCAGTTCCTACAGGGAAGAGCAGTACTTC.

The J gene is TRBJ2-1, the V gene TRBV3-1 (or the pseudogene TRBV3-2), with D unclear. The CDR3 runs to 14 residues. V lost 4 bases, J lost 5 bases, and 12 bases lay in between. In germline, CDR1 is LGHDT, CDR2 YNNKEL (reference sequence). CDR3 residues: CASSRVVGDNEQFF. Written as DNA, the CDR3 is TGTGCCAGCAGCCGAGTAGTGGGCGACAATGAGCAGTTCTTC.